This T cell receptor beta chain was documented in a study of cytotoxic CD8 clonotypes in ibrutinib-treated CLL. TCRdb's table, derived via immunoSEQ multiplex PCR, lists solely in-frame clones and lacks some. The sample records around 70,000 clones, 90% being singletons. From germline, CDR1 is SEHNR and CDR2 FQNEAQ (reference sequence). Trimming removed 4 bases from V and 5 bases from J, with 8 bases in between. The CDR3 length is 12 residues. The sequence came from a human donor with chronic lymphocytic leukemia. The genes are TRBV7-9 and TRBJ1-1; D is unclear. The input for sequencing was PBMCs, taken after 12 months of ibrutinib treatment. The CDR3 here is CASSYSVTEAFF. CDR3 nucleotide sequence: TGTGCCAGCAGCTATAGCGTGACTGAAGCTTTCTTT. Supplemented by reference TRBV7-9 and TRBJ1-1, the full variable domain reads DTGVSQNPRHKITKRGQNVTFRCDPISEHNRLYWYRQTLGQGPEFLTYFQNEAQLEKSRLLSDRFSAERPKGSFSTLEIQRTEQGDSAMYLCASSYSVTEAFFGQGTRLTVV.